The 8 T cell receptor beta chains below all came from one sample that was sequenced in a study of multiple sclerosis patients with progressive multifocal leukoencephalopathy. Specified time point: five to six months of natalizumab therapy. TCRdb's copy holds only in-frame clones and misses some; the assay was immunoSEQ multiplex PCR. Of some 30,000 clones in the sample, roughly 86% were seen once. The material was PBMCs, obtained from a patient treated with natalizumab. The receptors originated from a human donor with multiple sclerosis.

The chain uses TRBV28 and TRBJ1-1; D possibly corresponds to TRBD1 (6 bases). The V end lost 5 bases, the J end lost 1 base, and 20 bases lay between the germline ends. There are 17 residues in the CDR3. Per germline, CDR1 MDHEN and CDR2 SYDVKM. The CDR3 spells CASSLSRGGGTNTEAFF. The CDR3 DNA follows: TGTGCCAGCAGTCTAAGCCGTGGGGGGGGCACGAACACTGAAGCTTTCTTT. The whole variable domain, remainder taken from reference TRBV28 and TRBJ1-1, is DVKVTQSSRYLVKRTGEKVFLECVQDMDHENMFWYRQDPGLGLRLIYFSYDVKMKEKGDIPEGYSVSREKKERFSLILESASTNQTSMYLCASSLSRGGGTNTEAFFGQGTRLTVV.

The chain couples TRBV11-2 to TRBJ2-7, with D possibly being TRBD2 (5 bases). Trimming pared 1 base from V and 2 bases from J, leaving 12 bases between. Germline CDR1 is SGHAT and CDR2 is FQNNGV. The CDR3 is made up of 15 amino acids. DNA of the CDR3: TGTGCCAGCAGCTTAGGAGCGGTGCTCCCCTACGAGCAGTACTTC. It codes for CASSLGAVLPYEQYF. Combining the CDR3 with reference TRBV11-2 and TRBJ2-7 gives the whole variable domain EAGVAQSPRYKIIEKRQSVAFWCNPISGHATLYWYQQILGQGPKLLIQFQNNGVVDDSQLPKDRFSAERLKGVDSTLKIQPAKLEDSAVYLCASSLGAVLPYEQYFGPGTRLTVT.

The chain carries TRBV5-4 and TRBJ2-1; no clear D. The length of the CDR3 is 16 residues. Trimming stripped 1 base from V and 0 bases from J, with 11 bases between. Germline CDR1 SGHNT, CDR2 YYREEE (reference sequence). CDR3 DNA: TGTGCCAGCAGCTTGCGCGTATTAAGCTCCTACAATGAGCAGTTCTTC. This sequence encodes CASSLRVLSSYNEQFF.

The chain links TRBV7-2 to TRBJ2-4; a weak D match, TRBD2 (7 bases). There are 14 residues in the CDR3. CDR1 is SGHTA and CDR2 is FQGNSA in the germline V gene. The V and J ends lost 5 bases and 6 bases respectively, with 14 bases between them. CDR3 nucleotides: TGTGCCAGCAGCGAACGGGGAGGGGGAAACATTCAGTACTTC. This gives the protein CASSERGGGNIQYF.

The chain combines TRBV2 with TRBJ2-7, with 13 bases matching TRBD2. The trim removed 7 bases at V and 4 bases at J, leaving 7 bases unmatched. The CDR3 extends over 15 amino acids. In germline, CDR1 is SNHLY, CDR2 FYNNEI. For the CDR3, the DNA is TGTGCCAGCATACTAGCGGGAGGGAGCTTGTACGAGCAGTACTTC. Protein: CASILAGGSLYEQYF. Full variable domain (missing parts from reference TRBV2 and TRBJ2-7): EPEVTQTPSHQVTQMGQEVILRCVPISNHLYFYWYRQILGQKVEFLVSFYNNEISEKSEIFDDQFSVERPDGSNFTLKIRSTKLEDSAMYFCASILAGGSLYEQYFGPGTRLTVT.

The rearrangement links TRBV2 to TRBJ2-6; no reliable D call. The germline V gene has CDR1 SNHLY and CDR2 FYNNEI. V lost 6 bases and J 0 bases, leaving 9 bases between the germline ends. The CDR3 extends over 15 amino acids. The CDR3 sequence: CASSPTDSGANVLTF. CDR3 sequence (DNA): TGTGCCAGCAGCCCGACGGACTCTGGGGCCAACGTCCTGACTTTC. Full variable domain (rest looked up from reference TRBV2 and TRBJ2-6): EPEVTQTPSHQVTQMGQEVILRCVPISNHLYFYWYRQILGQKVEFLVSFYNNEISEKSEIFDDQFSVERPDGSNFTLKIRSTKLEDSAMYFCASSPTDSGANVLTFGAGSRLTVL.

This chain connects TRBV19 to TRBJ2-1; possible D gene TRBD1, 7 bases. Trimming stripped 5 bases from V and 6 bases from J, with 17 bases between. Germline V gene sequence: CDR1 LNHDA, CDR2 SQIVND (reference sequence). The CDR3 extends over 15 amino acids. Here the CDR3 DNA reads TGTGCCAGTAGTTTATGGACAGGACTACTCAATGAGCAGTTCTTC. Protein: CASSLWTGLLNEQFF.

V is TRBV15 and J is TRBJ2-7; 9 nucleotides match TRBD2. CDR1 is LNHNV, CDR2 YYDKDF, per germline (reference sequence). The CDR3 runs to 17 residues. J gave up 0 bases and V 1 base, and 7 bases lay outside the gene matches. CDR3 amino acids: CATSRVLAGEPSYEQYF. The CDR3, as DNA: TGTGCCACCAGCAGAGTATTAGCGGGGGAGCCCTCCTACGAGCAGTACTTC.